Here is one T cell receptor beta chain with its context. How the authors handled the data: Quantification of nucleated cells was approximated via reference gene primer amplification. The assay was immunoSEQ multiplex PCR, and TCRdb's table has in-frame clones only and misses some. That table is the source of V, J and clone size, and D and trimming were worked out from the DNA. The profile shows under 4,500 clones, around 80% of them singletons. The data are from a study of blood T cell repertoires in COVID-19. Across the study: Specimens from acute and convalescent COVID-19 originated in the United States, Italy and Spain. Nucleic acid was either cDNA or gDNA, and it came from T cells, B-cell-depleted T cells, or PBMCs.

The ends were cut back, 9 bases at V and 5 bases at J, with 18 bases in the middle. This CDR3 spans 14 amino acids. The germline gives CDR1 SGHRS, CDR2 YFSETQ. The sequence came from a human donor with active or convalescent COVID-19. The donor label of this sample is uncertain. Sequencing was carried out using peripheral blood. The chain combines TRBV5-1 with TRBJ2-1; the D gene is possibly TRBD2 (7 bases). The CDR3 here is CATSGGYGNNEQFF. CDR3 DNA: TGCGCCACCTCGGGGGGCTACGGAAACAATGAGCAGTTCTTC.